These T cell receptor beta chains were read from a single sample in a study of blood T cell repertoires in COVID-19. Profiled with immunoSEQ multiplex PCR; TCRdb holds only in-frame clones, not every one. The sample lists 120,000 to 150,000 clones, more than 75% seen once, with roughly 13% in the top ten. The source material was peripheral blood. These receptors all come from a man aged 60-69 years with active or convalescent COVID-19. Each CDR3 is given with its conserved first and last residue. Fields, in order: CDR3 length, J gene, V gene, CDR3 protein.

17	TRBJ1-4	TRBV15	CATSRPDIRPTNEKLFF
13	TRBJ1-5	TRBV20-1	CSASPQFNQPQHF
15	TRBJ2-2	TRBV7-9	CASSPRQGWTGELFF
13	TRBJ2-3	TRBV19	CASGTTGVDTQYF
15	TRBJ2-2	TRBV6-5	CASSPQDREAGELFF
16	TRBJ1-2	TRBV6-5	CASSSPGGRVDYGYTF
15	TRBJ1-5	TRBV28	CASSRQVRGNQPQHF
14	TRBJ1-1	TRBV5-5	CASSYTGGDTEAFF
12	TRBJ2-7	TRBV12-3/TRBV12-4	CASRGRNYEQYF
13	TRBJ2-4	TRBV7-3	CASSPPGVDIQYF
13	TRBJ2-7	TRBV6-5	CASRLGSSYEQYF
13	TRBJ2-3	TRBV19	CASRTKSTDTQYF
15	TRBJ1-4	TRBV4-3	CASSRQHMRNEKLFF
14	TRBJ2-5	TRBV9	CASSVGTTWETQYF
17	TRBJ2-7	TRBV7-3	CASSLRGPGQGAYEQYF
11	TRBJ2-7	TRBV5-6	CASSSGPEQYF
16	TRBJ1-3	TRBV7-3	CASSLAGWGSGNTIYF
15	TRBJ1-6	TRBV19	CASSPGQGYNSPLHF
17	TRBJ2-2	TRBV12-5	CASGLVRTGARTGELFF
13	TRBJ2-1	TRBV6-2/TRBV6-3	CASSRARRGEQFF
13	TRBJ2-7	TRBV11-2	CASKDSRSYEQYF
14	TRBJ1-2	TRBV27	CASSLSRGNYGYTF
15	TRBJ2-7	TRBV4-3	CASSQETGSSYEQYF
17	TRBJ2-7	TRBV29-1	CSVRKGTSGFESYEQYF